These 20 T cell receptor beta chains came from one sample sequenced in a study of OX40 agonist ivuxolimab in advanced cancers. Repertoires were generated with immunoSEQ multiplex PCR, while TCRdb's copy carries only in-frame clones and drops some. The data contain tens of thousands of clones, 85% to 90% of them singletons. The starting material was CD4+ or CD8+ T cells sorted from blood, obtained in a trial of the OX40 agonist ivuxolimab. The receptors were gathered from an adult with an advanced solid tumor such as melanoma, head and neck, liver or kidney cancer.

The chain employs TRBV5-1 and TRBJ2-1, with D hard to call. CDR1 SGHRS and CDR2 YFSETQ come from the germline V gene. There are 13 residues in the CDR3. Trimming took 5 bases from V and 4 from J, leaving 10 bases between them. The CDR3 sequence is CASSFEGYNEQFF. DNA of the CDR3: TGCGCCAGCAGTTTTGAAGGGTACAATGAGCAGTTCTTC.

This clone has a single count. The CDR3 sequence is CASSLEEVYGYTF. The CDR3 DNA reads as TGTGCCAGCAGTTTGGAGGAAGTCTATGGCTACACCTTC. The chain has TRBV6-5 and TRBJ1-2; D remains ambiguous. V was cut by 4 bases and J by 4 bases, with 10 bases left in between. There are 13 residues in the CDR3. The V gene's germline CDR1 is MNHEY and CDR2 SVGAGI.

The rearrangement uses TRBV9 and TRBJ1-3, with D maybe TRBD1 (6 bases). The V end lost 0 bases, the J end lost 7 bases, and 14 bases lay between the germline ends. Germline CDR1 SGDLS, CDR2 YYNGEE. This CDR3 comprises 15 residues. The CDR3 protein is CASSVVGGAGNTIYF. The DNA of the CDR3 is TGTGCCAGCAGCGTAGTGGGGGGCGCAGGGAACACCATATATTTT.

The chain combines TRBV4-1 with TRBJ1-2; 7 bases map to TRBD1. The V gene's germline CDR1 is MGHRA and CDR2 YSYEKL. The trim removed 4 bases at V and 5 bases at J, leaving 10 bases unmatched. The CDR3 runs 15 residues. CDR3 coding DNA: TGCGCCAGCAGCCGAGAGCACGGGACAGATTATGGCTACACCTTC. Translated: CASSREHGTDYGYTF.

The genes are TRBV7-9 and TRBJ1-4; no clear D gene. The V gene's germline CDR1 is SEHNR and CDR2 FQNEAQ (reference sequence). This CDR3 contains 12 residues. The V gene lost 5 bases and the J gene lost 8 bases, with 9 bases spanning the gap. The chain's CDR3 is CASSQQGEKLFF. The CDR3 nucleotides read TGTGCCAGCAGCCAACAAGGAGAAAAACTGTTTTTT.

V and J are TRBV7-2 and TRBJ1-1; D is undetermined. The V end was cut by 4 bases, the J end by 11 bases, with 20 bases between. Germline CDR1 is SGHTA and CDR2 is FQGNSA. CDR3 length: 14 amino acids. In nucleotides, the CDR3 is TGTGCCAGCAGCTCCCCCCTCACGGGGTTTGGTGCTTTCTTT. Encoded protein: CASSSPLTGFGAFF. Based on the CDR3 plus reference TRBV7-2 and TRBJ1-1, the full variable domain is GAGVSQSPSNKVTEKGKDVELRCDPISGHTALYWYRQSLGQGLEFLIYFQGNSAPDKSGLPSDRFSAERTGGSVSTLTIQRTQQEDSAVYLCASSSPLTGFGAFFGQGTRLTVV.

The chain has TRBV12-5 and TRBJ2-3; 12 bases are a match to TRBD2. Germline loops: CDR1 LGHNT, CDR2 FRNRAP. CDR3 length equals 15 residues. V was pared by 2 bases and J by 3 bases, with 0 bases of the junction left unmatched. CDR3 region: CASGLTSGGTDTQYF. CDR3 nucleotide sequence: TGTGCTAGTGGTTTGACTAGCGGGGGGACAGATACGCAGTATTTT.

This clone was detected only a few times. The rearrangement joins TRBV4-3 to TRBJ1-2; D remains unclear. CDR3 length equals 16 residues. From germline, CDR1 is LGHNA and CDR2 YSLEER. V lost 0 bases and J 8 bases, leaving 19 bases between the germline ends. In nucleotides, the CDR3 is TGCGCCAGCAGCCAAGATTTTCGTAAGGAGGCAGAGGGCTACACCTTC. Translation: CASSQDFRKEAEGYTF.

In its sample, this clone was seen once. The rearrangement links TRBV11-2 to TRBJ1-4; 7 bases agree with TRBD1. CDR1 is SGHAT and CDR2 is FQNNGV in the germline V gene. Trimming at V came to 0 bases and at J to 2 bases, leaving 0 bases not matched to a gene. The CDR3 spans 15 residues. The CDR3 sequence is CASSLEGQTNEKLFF. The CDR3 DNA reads TGTGCCAGCAGCTTAGAGGGACAGACTAATGAAAAACTGTTTTTT.

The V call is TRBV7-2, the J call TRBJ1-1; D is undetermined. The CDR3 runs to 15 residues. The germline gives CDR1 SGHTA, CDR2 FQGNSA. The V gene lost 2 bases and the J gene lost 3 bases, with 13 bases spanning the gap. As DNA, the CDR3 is TGTGCCAGCAGCTTACTGCCGGCTGGGTACACTGAAGCTTTCTTT. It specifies CASSLLPAGYTEAFF.

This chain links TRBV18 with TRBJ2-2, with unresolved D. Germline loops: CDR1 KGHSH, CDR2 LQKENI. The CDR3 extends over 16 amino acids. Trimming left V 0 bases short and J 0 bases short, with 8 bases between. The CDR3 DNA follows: TGTGCCAGCTCACCACCTTGGACCGCGAACACCGGGGAGCTGTTTTTT. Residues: CASSPPWTANTGELFF. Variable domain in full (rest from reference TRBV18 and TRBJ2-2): NAGVMQNPRHLVRRRGQEARLRCSPMKGHSHVYWYRQLPEEGLKFMVYLQKENIIDESGMPKERFSAEFPKEGPSILRIQQVVRGDSAAYFCASSPPWTANTGELFFGEGSRLTVL.

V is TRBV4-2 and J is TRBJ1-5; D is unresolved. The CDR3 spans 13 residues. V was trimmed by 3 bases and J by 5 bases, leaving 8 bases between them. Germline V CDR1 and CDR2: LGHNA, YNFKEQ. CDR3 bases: TGTGCCAGCAGCCAGGGGAGGGATCAGCCCCAGCATTTT. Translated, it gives CASSQGRDQPQHF.

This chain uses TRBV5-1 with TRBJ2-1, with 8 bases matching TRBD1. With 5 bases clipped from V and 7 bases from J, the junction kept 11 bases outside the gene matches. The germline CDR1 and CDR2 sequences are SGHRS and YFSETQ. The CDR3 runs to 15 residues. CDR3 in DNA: TGCGCCAGCAGGGACGGACAGGGTTCGGGGAATGAGCAGTTCTTC. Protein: CASRDGQGSGNEQFF.

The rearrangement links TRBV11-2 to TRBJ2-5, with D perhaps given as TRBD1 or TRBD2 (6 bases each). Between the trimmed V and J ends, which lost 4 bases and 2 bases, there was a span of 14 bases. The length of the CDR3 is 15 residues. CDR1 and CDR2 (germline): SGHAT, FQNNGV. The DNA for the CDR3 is TGTGCCAGCAGCTCCCTCGGGGGCCGACAAGAGACCCAGTACTTC. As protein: CASSSLGGRQETQYF.

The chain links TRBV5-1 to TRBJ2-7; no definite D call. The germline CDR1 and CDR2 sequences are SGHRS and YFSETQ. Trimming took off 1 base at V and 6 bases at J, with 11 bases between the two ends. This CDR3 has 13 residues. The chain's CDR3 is CASSLLGFTEQYF. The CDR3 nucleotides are TGCGCCAGCAGCTTGCTGGGATTCACCGAGCAGTACTTC. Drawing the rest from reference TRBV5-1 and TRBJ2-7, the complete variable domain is KAGVTQTPRYLIKTRGQQVTLSCSPISGHRSVSWYQQTPGQGLQFLFEYFSETQRNKGNFPGRFSGRQFSNSRSEMNVSTLELGDSALYLCASSLLGFTEQYFGPGTRLTVT.

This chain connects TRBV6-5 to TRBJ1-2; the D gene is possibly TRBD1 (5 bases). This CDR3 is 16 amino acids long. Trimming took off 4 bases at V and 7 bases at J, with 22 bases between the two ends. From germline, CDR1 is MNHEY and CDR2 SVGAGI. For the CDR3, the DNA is TGTGCCAGCAGTTGGAGTCGTCGCGGGACCCATGGTGGCTACACCTTC. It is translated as CASSWSRRGTHGGYTF.

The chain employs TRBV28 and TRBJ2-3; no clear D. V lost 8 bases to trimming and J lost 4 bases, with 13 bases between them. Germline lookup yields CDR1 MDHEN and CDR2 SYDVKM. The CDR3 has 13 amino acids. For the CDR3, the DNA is TGTGCCAGCTTAAGTTACCCAGCAGATACGCAGTATTTT. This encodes CASLSYPADTQYF.

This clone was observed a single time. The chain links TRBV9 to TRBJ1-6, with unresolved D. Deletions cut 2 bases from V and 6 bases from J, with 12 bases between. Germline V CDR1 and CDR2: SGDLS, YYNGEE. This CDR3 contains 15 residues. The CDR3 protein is CASSVGSSINSPLHF. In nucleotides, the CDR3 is TGTGCCAGCAGCGTGGGGAGTTCGATTAATTCACCCCTCCACTTT. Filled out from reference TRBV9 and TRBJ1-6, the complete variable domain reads DSGVTQTPKHLITATGQRVTLRCSPRSGDLSVYWYQQSLDQGLQFLIQYYNGEERAKGNILERFSAQQFPDLHSELNLSSLELGDSALYFCASSVGSSINSPLHFGNGTRLTVT.

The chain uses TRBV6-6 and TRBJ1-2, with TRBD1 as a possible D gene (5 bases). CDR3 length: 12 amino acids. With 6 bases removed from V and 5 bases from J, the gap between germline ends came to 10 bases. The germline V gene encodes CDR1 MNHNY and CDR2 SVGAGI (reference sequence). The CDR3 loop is CASSREDYGYTF. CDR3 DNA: TGTGCCAGCAGCAGGGAAGATTATGGCTACACCTTC.

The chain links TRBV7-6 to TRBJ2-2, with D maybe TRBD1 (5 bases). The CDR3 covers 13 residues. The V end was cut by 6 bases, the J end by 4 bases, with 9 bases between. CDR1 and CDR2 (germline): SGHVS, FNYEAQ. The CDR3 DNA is TGTGCCAGCAGGCATCAGGGCACCGGGGAGCTGTTTTTT. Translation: CASRHQGTGELFF.